This T cell receptor (beta chain) was sequenced for a study of vaccination effects on CD4 cells after COVID-19. Study findings and constraints: There were few convalescent patients in the study and no early post-infection timepoints.

Notes on this clone: Its target is unknown.

Using immunoSEQ multiplex PCR, the repertoire was profiled, and TCRdb retains in-frame clones only, with some absent. The data show over 25,000 clones, approximately 83% seen once. ViraFEST expansion of antigen-specific CD4+ T cells with viral peptide pools preceded sequencing. Following a roughly 11-day culture, CD4+ T cells were purified. Either the mRNA-1273 or the BNT162b2 vaccine was given to participants as two doses. The study found no prior SARS-CoV-2 infection in the vaccine recipients, who tested negative for nucleocapsid antibodies. Germline CDR1 is SGHRS and CDR2 is YFSETQ. The CDR3 has 13 amino acids. The V and J ends lost 0 bases and 11 bases respectively, with 14 bases between them.

The clonotype was recovered from a human donor who received a COVID-19 vaccine. Some clones in this sample may be carry-over from other donors' samples. The chain links TRBV5-1 to TRBJ1-1; D is ambiguous. Specimen: CD4+ T cells from PBMCs cultured with HCoV-NL63 spike peptides, collected after COVID-19 vaccination. The CDR3 nucleotides are TGCGCCAGCAGCTTGGAGGCTGACATCGGGGCTTTCTTT. The encoded protein is CASSLEADIGAFF.